The 21 T cell receptor beta chains below come from one sample, sequenced in a study of shared clonotypes between healthy human individuals. The protocol was immunoSEQ multiplex PCR, while the TCRdb copy is restricted to in-frame clones and leaves out a portion. The sample has approximately 720,000 clones, about three quarters seen once; the top ten hold approximately 1.8%. Sequencing was done on a sample of memory CD4+ T cells sorted from blood. Stated subset: CD45RA-negative fraction. The receptors were gathered from a woman in her 30s in good health.

This chain joins TRBV5-1 and TRBJ2-2, with a tentative D call TRBD2 (5 bases). The CDR3 contains 15 residues. Trimming took 10 bases from V and 3 from J, leaving 19 bases between them. In germline, CDR1 is SGHRS, CDR2 YFSETQ. In DNA, the CDR3 is TGCGCCTCCTGCGCGGGCCCATCTTACACCGGGGAGCTGTTTTTT. This sequence encodes CASCAGPSYTGELFF. The full variable domain, in which reference TRBV5-1 and TRBJ2-2 provide the parts outside the CDR3, is KAGVTQTPRYLIKTRGQQVTLSCSPISGHRSVSWYQQTPGQGLQFLFEYFSETQRNKGNFPGRFSGRQFSNSRSEMNVSTLELGDSALYLCASCAGPSYTGELFFGEGSRLTVL.

This chain connects TRBV7-9 to TRBJ1-1; D call uncertain. V lost 5 bases and J lost 2, with 12 bases in between. Germline lookup yields CDR1 SEHNR and CDR2 FQNEAQ (reference sequence). The CDR3 has 14 residues. Here the CDR3 reads CASSLHGENTEAFF. CDR3 DNA: TGTGCCAGCAGCCTCCACGGGGAAAACACTGAAGCTTTCTTT.

This clone appeared many times. The V gene is TRBV13, the J gene TRBJ2-2; TRBD2 matches at 8 bases. J was trimmed by 1 base and V by 7 bases; bases with no gene match: 5. The CDR3 consists of 15 residues. CDR1 and CDR2 from the germline V gene are PRHDT and FYEKMQ (reference sequence). CDR3 protein: CASTRTSGNTGELFF. The CDR3, as DNA: TGTGCCAGCACGCGAACTAGCGGGAACACCGGGGAGCTGTTTTTT.

The chain carries TRBV5-1 and TRBJ2-5, with TRBD2 matching over 15 bases. CDR1 and CDR2 (germline): SGHRS, YFSETQ. V shed 4 bases and J 13 bases; nucleotides not matched to a gene: 14. This CDR3 is built from 16 residues. The CDR3 reads CASSPDTGTSGRSLYF. The CDR3 region has the DNA TGCGCCAGCAGCCCTGATACCGGGACTAGCGGGAGGTCCTTGTACTTC.

As concerns this clone: This sample also contains other DNA sequences that code for the same CDR3. The genes are TRBV5-1 and TRBJ2-5; tentative D call: TRBD1 (5 bases). The CDR3 has 14 residues. V was pared by 0 bases and J by 5 bases, with 11 bases between. CDR1 is SGHRS and CDR2 is YFSETQ in the germline V gene. CDR3 sequence reads: CASSLVAGRETQYF. CDR3 in DNA: TGCGCCAGCAGCTTGGTTGCAGGGCGCGAGACCCAGTACTTC.

The chain employs TRBV5-1 and TRBJ1-2, with TRBD1 identical over 8 bases. V trimming: 7 bases; J trimming: 2 bases; junction bases outside the gene matches: 4. The CDR3 is made up of 13 amino acids. From germline, CDR1 is SGHRS and CDR2 YFSETQ. The CDR3 reads CASSGGANYGYTF. DNA for the CDR3: TGCGCCAGCTCAGGGGGCGCGAACTATGGCTACACCTTC.

This clone was seen more than once but under ten times. The chain couples TRBV19 to TRBJ2-2; no definite D call. This CDR3 has 14 residues. Germline-derived CDR1 and CDR2 are LNHDA and SQIVND (reference sequence). Trimming cost V 0 bases and J 3 bases, with 5 bases left between them. The DNA for the CDR3 is TGTGCCAGTAGTATAGATGGCTACACCGGGGAGCTGTTTTTT. Its translation is CASSIDGYTGELFF.

This chain joins TRBV7-2 and TRBJ2-3; the D is unclear. The CDR3 covers 13 residues. The germline V gene encodes CDR1 SGHTA and CDR2 FQGNSA. Trimming cost V 2 bases and J 1 base, with 4 bases left between them. CDR3 region: CASSLQGTDTQYF. In DNA, the CDR3 is TGTGCCAGCAGCTTACAAGGCACAGATACGCAGTATTTT.

Remarks on this clone: This sample also contains other DNA sequences that code for the same CDR3. The gene calls are TRBV18 and TRBJ2-3; 12 bases map to TRBD2. CDR1 and CDR2 (germline): KGHSH, LQKENI. With V trimmed by 3 bases and J by 2 bases, 3 bases remained unmatched. The CDR3 has 16 residues. The DNA for the CDR3 is TGTGCCAGCTCACCGAGACTAGCGGGAGACACAGATACGCAGTATTTT. Amino acids: CASSPRLAGDTDTQYF.

This clone was seen many times. The chain has TRBV19 and TRBJ2-4; possible D gene TRBD2, 5 bases. Trimming took 0 bases from V and 9 from J, leaving 15 bases between them. Germline V gene data show CDR1 as LNHDA and CDR2 as SQIVND (reference sequence). This CDR3 has 15 amino acids. The CDR3 region is CASSIDPRQRSIQYF. CDR3 in DNA: TGTGCCAGTAGTATAGATCCCCGGCAGCGGAGCATTCAGTACTTC.

The sample holds a few counts of this clone. J is TRBJ1-2 and V is TRBV4-1; no firm D call. This CDR3 comprises 14 residues. Germline V gene lookup returns CDR1 MGHRA and CDR2 YSYEKL. V lost 1 base and J lost 4, with 10 bases in between. The CDR3 loop is CASSQAKESYGYTF. The CDR3 DNA sequence: TGCGCCAGCAGCCAAGCTAAAGAGTCCTATGGCTACACCTTC.

This clone was counted once. The chain recombines TRBV30 with TRBJ1-5; D is perhaps TRBD1 (6 bases). There are 12 residues in the CDR3. The V gene's germline CDR1 is GTSNPN and CDR2 SVGIG (reference sequence). V lost 8 bases and J 1 base, leaving 9 bases between the germline ends. DNA of the CDR3: TGTGCCGGCGGACAGAGCAATCAGCCCCAGCATTTT. Translating it yields CAGGQSNQPQHF.

The rearrangement links TRBV27 to TRBJ2-3; perhaps TRBD2 as D (6 bases). Germline V gene sequence: CDR1 MNHEY, CDR2 SMNVEV (reference sequence). V gave up 7 bases and J gave up 9 bases, with 17 bases separating them. The CDR3 sequence is 13 residues long. The CDR3 here is CASIGGTPGTQYF. In nucleotides, the CDR3 is TGTGCCAGCATAGGAGGGACCCCTGGGACGCAGTATTTT.

This chain joins TRBV5-1 and TRBJ2-1; 13 bases line up with TRBD2. Germline V gene lookup returns CDR1 SGHRS and CDR2 YFSETQ. With 0 bases clipped from V and 4 bases from J, the junction kept 4 bases outside the gene matches. The CDR3 is made up of 17 amino acids. The CDR3 DNA is TGCGCCAGCAGCTTGGCTCCGACTAGCGGGGGGTACAATGAGCAGTTCTTC. This sequence encodes CASSLAPTSGGYNEQFF.

Concerning this clone itself: It is likely a read error: a sequence one base away is far more abundant. This sample also contains other DNA sequences that code for the same CDR3. This chain connects TRBV6-5 to TRBJ1-5, with 8 bases identical to TRBD1. In germline, CDR1 is MNHEY, CDR2 SVGAGI. This CDR3 comprises 14 residues. The junction had 2 bases not matched to a gene; V was cut back by 5 bases and J by 2 bases. CDR3 in amino acids: CASSDRGGNQPQHF. In DNA, the CDR3 is TGTGCCAGCAGTGACAGGGGTGGCAATCAGCCCCAGCATTTT.

The table lists this clone with a few counts. The V gene is TRBV5-8, the J gene TRBJ1-1, with TRBD1 identical over 8 bases. J was trimmed by 11 bases and V by 1 base; bases with no gene match: 10. CDR1 is SGHTS and CDR2 is YDEGEE in the germline V gene. The CDR3 is 14 residues long. The DNA for the CDR3 is TGTGCCAGCAGCTTGAGGCAGGGGGCGGTCGGCGCTTTCTTT. Its protein product is CASSLRQGAVGAFF.

The chain has TRBV27 and TRBJ2-7, with D possibly called TRBD1 or TRBD2 (6 bases each). Trimming removed 5 bases from V and 0 bases from J, with 17 bases in between. The germline gives CDR1 MNHEY, CDR2 SMNVEV (reference sequence). This CDR3 spans 16 amino acids. In DNA, the CDR3 is TGTGCCAGCAGTCCCGCCAGGGGTAGCGGCTCCTACGAGCAGTACTTC. This translates into CASSPARGSGSYEQYF.

This clone was seen a few times. The V gene is TRBV10-3, the J gene TRBJ2-2; D remains unclear. The length of the CDR3 is 12 residues. V was pared by 5 bases and J by 3 bases, with 4 bases between. Germline CDR1 and CDR2: ENHRY and SYGVKD. CDR3 coding DNA: TGTGCCATCAGTCAAGACACCGGGGAGCTGTTTTTT. It specifies CAISQDTGELFF.

This clone was detected a few times. Other DNA sequences of this sample code for an identical CDR3. This rearrangement joins TRBV2 to TRBJ1-5; D is uncertain. This CDR3 comprises 14 residues. CDR1 SNHLY and CDR2 FYNNEI come from the germline V gene. V was trimmed by 4 bases and J by 5 bases, leaving 12 bases between them. CDR3 sequence reads: CASSGNSGDQPQHF. As DNA, the CDR3 is TGTGCCAGCAGTGGGAATTCGGGAGATCAGCCCCAGCATTTT.

The chain uses TRBV7-8 and TRBJ1-2; D is uncertain. CDR3 length: 14 amino acids. Trimming shortened V by 5 bases and J by 6 bases, and 16 bases separated the two germline ends. Germline-derived CDR1 and CDR2 are SGHVS and FQNEAQ. CDR3 loop: CASSPRTDIDGYTF. The CDR3 nucleotides are TGTGCCAGCAGCCCCCGGACCGATATAGATGGCTACACCTTC.

The table lists this clone with a count of one. The rearrangement uses TRBV14 and TRBJ2-6; D is ambiguous. The V gene's germline CDR1 is SGHDN and CDR2 FVKESK. V was trimmed by 1 base and J by 0 bases, leaving 1 base between them. This CDR3 spans 14 amino acids. CDR3 residues: CASSQASGANVLTF. CDR3 sequence (DNA): TGTGCCAGCAGCCAAGCCTCTGGGGCCAACGTCCTGACTTTC.